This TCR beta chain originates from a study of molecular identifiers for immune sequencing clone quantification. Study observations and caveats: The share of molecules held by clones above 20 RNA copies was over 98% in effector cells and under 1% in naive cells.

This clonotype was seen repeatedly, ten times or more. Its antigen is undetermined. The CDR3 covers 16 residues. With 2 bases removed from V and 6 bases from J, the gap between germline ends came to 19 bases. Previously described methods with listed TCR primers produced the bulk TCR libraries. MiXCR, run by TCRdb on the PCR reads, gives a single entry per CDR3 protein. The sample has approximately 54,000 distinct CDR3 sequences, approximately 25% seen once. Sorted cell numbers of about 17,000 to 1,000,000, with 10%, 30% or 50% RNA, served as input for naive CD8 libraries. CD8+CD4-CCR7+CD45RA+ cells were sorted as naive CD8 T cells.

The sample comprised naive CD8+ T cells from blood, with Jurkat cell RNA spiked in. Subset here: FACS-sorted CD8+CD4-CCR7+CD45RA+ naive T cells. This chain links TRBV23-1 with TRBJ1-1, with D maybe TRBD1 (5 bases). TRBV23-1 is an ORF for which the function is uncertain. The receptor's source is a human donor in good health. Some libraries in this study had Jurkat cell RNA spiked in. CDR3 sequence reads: CASSQRGFGDQAEAFF. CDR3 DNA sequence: TGCGCCAGCAGTCAAAGAGGGTTTGGGGACCAGGCTGAAGCTTTCTTT.